The entry that follows covers one T cell receptor (beta chain) sequence. Its antigen is not known. The data originate from a study of T cells in Graves' hyperthyroidism and ophthalmopathy. Study details: Before treatment of any kind, peripheral blood was taken at initial diagnosis. Broader study findings: In the blood, most expanded thyroid clonotypes above 0.001 appeared as well. A median about 7 months before onset, the model predicted ophthalmopathy.

At least 3 on the Clinical Activity Score was recorded for ophthalmopathy patients, who also had NOSPECS grade at least 4 and duration under 3 months. Per germline, CDR1 DFQATT and CDR2 SNEGSKA (reference sequence). CDR3 size: 16 residues. The junction had 12 bases not matched to a gene; V was cut back by 0 bases and J by 4 bases. RNA transcripts were the template for amplifying TCR beta CDR3 regions. The study used the HTBI primer set for a first-round RT-PCR of the TCR CDR3. TCRdb reprocessed the multiplex PCR reads with MiXCR, giving one entry per CDR3 protein. This sample yields more than 500,000 distinct CDR3 sequences, of which around 15% are seen a single time; less than 30% belongs to the top ten.

The material sequenced was blood. The source of this sequence is a woman between 25 and 40 years old with Graves' ophthalmopathy. The rearrangement joins TRBV20-1 to TRBJ2-7; 7 bases map to TRBD1. DNA of the CDR3: TGCAGTGCTAGAGAGGTTGACAGGGCTTCTCCATACGAGCAGTACTTC. Translation: CSAREVDRASPYEQYF.